The present entry profiles one T cell receptor (beta chain) with its context. The sample is drawn from a study of blood T cell repertoires in COVID-19. Study-wide background: Material from acute and convalescent COVID-19 was sourced from the United States, Italy and Spain. PBMCs, B-cell-depleted T cells, or T cells were the source of the cDNA or gDNA that made up the material.

The authors' processing: Amplification of reference gene primers provided the estimated nucleated cell counts. Produced via immunoSEQ multiplex PCR; TCRdb's table is partial and in-frame only. That table supplies the V and J calls and clone size; D and trimming were determined from the DNA. The sample carries fewer than 100,000 clones, 82% recorded once. The sample taken for sequencing was peripheral blood. The TCR was taken from a human donor in a cohort sampled during active COVID-19.

CDR3 residues: CASSPFFYEQYF. DNA of the CDR3: TGTGCCAGCAGCCCGTTTTTCTACGAGCAGTACTTC. V usage is TRBV6-5 and J usage is TRBJ2-7, with D unresolved. Between the trimmed V and J ends, which lost 6 bases and 3 bases, there was a span of 9 bases. The CDR3 spans 12 residues. The germline V gene encodes CDR1 MNHEY and CDR2 SVGAGI.